The 22 T cell receptor beta chains in this list originate from one sample, sequenced in a study of blood T cell repertoires in COVID-19. Some clones are missing from TCRdb's copy, which holds only in-frame ones; the method was immunoSEQ multiplex PCR. Of hundreds of thousands of clones in the sample, around nine tenths were seen once. The sample consisted of PBMCs or T cells enriched from blood (not recorded which). The receptor source for this set is a young woman who had been exposed to COVID-19.

The CDR3 bases are TGTGCCAGCAGCATTCCCGGGGGCTACAATGAGCAGTTCTTC. It specifies CASSIPGGYNEQFF. The chain is built from TRBV7-2 and TRBJ2-1; D is perhaps TRBD2 (6 bases). V shed 5 bases and J shed 3 bases, with 11 bases lying between them. The CDR3 is 14 residues long. The germline V gene has CDR1 SGHTA and CDR2 FQGNSA.

The J gene is TRBJ1-6, the V gene TRBV6-5; no reliable D call. Trimming pared 5 bases from V and 5 bases from J, leaving 13 bases between. Germline V gene lookup returns CDR1 MNHEY and CDR2 SVGAGI. The CDR3 spans 15 residues. The CDR3 reads CASSRGMTNNSPLHF. DNA for the CDR3: TGTGCCAGCAGTCGCGGGATGACCAATAATTCACCCCTCCACTTT.

V and J are TRBV20-1 and TRBJ2-7; 8 positions agree with TRBD2. Unmatched junction bases numbered 4, after V lost 3 bases and J lost 3 bases. This CDR3 has 13 amino acids. The germline V gene encodes CDR1 DFQATT and CDR2 SNEGSKA (reference sequence). This CDR3 is CSASAGGFYEQYF. The CDR3 nucleotides read TGCAGTGCTAGTGCGGGGGGATTCTACGAGCAGTACTTC.

The J gene is TRBJ1-2, the V gene TRBV7-9, with D unresolved. The V end lost 0 bases, the J end lost 2 bases, and 4 bases lay between the germline ends. This CDR3 has 13 amino acids. The germline gives CDR1 SEHNR, CDR2 FQNEAQ (reference sequence). The CDR3 protein is CASSLAENYGYTF. The CDR3 DNA is TGTGCCAGCAGCTTAGCCGAGAACTATGGCTACACCTTC.

The V call is TRBV2, the J call TRBJ2-6; D call uncertain. CDR1 SNHLY and CDR2 FYNNEI come from the germline V gene. This CDR3 comprises 14 residues. Trimming took 10 bases from V and 2 from J, leaving 12 bases between them. DNA of the CDR3: TGTGCCACTCAGGTCGATGCTGGGGCCAACGTCCTGACTTTC. This encodes CATQVDAGANVLTF.

This clone has more than one count but fewer than ten. V gene TRBV5-1 combines with J gene TRBJ2-3, with 10 nucleotides matching TRBD2. CDR1 is SGHRS, CDR2 YFSETQ, per germline. CDR3 length equals 15 residues. V shed 2 bases and J 1 base; nucleotides not matched to a gene: 1. In DNA, the CDR3 is TGCGCCAGCAGCTTTACTAGCGGGGGCACAGATACGCAGTATTTT. Its protein product is CASSFTSGGTDTQYF.

The chain links TRBV5-1 to TRBJ2-2; D is undetermined. Trimming removed 4 bases at V and 11 bases at J, with 18 bases between. Germline lookup yields CDR1 SGHRS and CDR2 YFSETQ. This CDR3 comprises 14 residues. The CDR3 nucleotides read TGCGCCAGCAGCCTGCGGCTCATGCCGAGAGAGCTGTTTTTT. This translates into CASSLRLMPRELFF.

The V call is TRBV6-4, the J call TRBJ1-4; 11 nucleotides match TRBD1. Trimming removed 6 bases from V and 2 bases from J; junction bases left unmatched: 14. The CDR3 loop spans 19 amino acids. Germline-derived CDR1 and CDR2 are MRHNA and SNTAGT. Here the CDR3 reads CASSAGQGVSKDTNEKLFF. The CDR3 DNA follows: TGTGCCAGCAGCGCGGGACAGGGGGTTAGTAAGGACACTAATGAAAAACTGTTTTTT.

This chain connects TRBV11-2 to TRBJ1-2; no reliable D call. Germline CDR1 reads SGHAT; CDR2 reads FQNNGV. This CDR3 comprises 14 residues. The V and J ends lost 1 base and 2 bases respectively, with 8 bases between them. CDR3 bases: TGTGCCAGCAGCTTAGCGGCGGGAAACTATGGCTACACCTTC. It encodes CASSLAAGNYGYTF.

V is TRBV13 and J is TRBJ1-3, with 7 bases matching TRBD1. The CDR3 consists of 14 residues. Losses at the gene ends were 0 bases for V and 7 bases for J; bases not matched to a gene: 3. CDR1 and CDR2 from the germline V gene are PRHDT and FYEKMQ (reference sequence). In DNA form, the CDR3 reads TGTGCCAGCAGCTTAGGGACAGGGAAGAACACCATATATTTT. Residues: CASSLGTGKNTIYF.

In its sample, this clone was seen once. The chain links TRBV5-1 to TRBJ2-1; perhaps TRBD2 as D (5 bases). Germline V gene lookup returns CDR1 SGHRS and CDR2 YFSETQ. V shed 0 bases and J shed 4 bases, with 14 bases lying between them. CDR3 size: 16 residues. CDR3 sequence: CASSLAGSVAYNEQFF. The CDR3 DNA reads as TGCGCCAGCAGCTTGGCCGGTTCAGTAGCGTACAATGAGCAGTTCTTC.

The chain is built from TRBV5-6 and TRBJ1-6; D is undetermined. The V end was cut by 2 bases, the J end by 0 bases, with 3 bases between. The germline V gene has CDR1 SGHDT and CDR2 YYEEEE. CDR3 length: 14 amino acids. The CDR3 spells CASSFLSYNSPLHF. CDR3 bases: TGTGCCAGCAGCTTCCTCTCCTATAATTCACCCCTCCACTTT.

The CDR3 here is CASSLYGGGNQPQHF. The CDR3 nucleotides read TGTGCCAGCAGCTTATATGGGGGCGGGAATCAGCCCCAGCATTTT. This sequence joins TRBV7-8 and TRBJ1-5; possibly TRBD1 for D (6 bases). V was clipped by 2 bases and J by 4 bases, with 12 bases between them. CDR3 length equals 15 residues. Germline lookup yields CDR1 SGHVS and CDR2 FQNEAQ.

The chain joins TRBV7-2 to TRBJ2-6; 10 nucleotides agree with TRBD1. The trim removed 6 bases at V and 3 bases at J, leaving 11 bases unmatched. The CDR3 loop spans 18 amino acids. Germline V gene sequence: CDR1 SGHTA, CDR2 FQGNSA. This CDR3 reads CASSSPGTGVGGANVLTF. The CDR3 DNA reads TGTGCCAGCAGTTCCCCCGGGACAGGGGTAGGTGGGGCCAACGTCCTGACTTTC.

The genes are TRBV24-1 and TRBJ2-3; TRBD1 might be the D (5 bases). Trimming cost V 0 bases and J 2 bases, with 5 bases left between them. Germline V CDR1 and CDR2: KGHDR, SFDVKD. CDR3 length: 14 amino acids. The CDR3 DNA follows: TGTGCCACCAGTGATTTGGGGGCCACAGATACGCAGTATTTT. It codes for CATSDLGATDTQYF.

The rearrangement joins TRBV27 to TRBJ2-1, with D possibly matching TRBD1 (6 bases). V lost 3 bases and J lost 8, with 17 bases in between. This CDR3 spans 15 amino acids. Germline V gene sequence: CDR1 MNHEY, CDR2 SMNVEV (reference sequence). The CDR3 loop reads CASSFGAGDKDEQFF. The CDR3 coding sequence is TGTGCCAGCAGTTTTGGGGCAGGGGATAAAGATGAGCAGTTCTTC.

This chain uses TRBV6-6 with TRBJ1-2, with TRBD1 as a possible D gene (5 bases). Trimming shortened V by 6 bases and J by 4 bases, and 15 bases separated the two germline ends. The CDR3 is 14 residues long. CDR1 is MNHNY and CDR2 is SVGAGI in the germline V gene (reference sequence). The CDR3 here is CASRPAGSGYGYTF. Written as DNA, the CDR3 is TGTGCCAGCAGGCCGGCAGGGTCGGGCTATGGCTACACCTTC.

The V gene is TRBV7-9, the J gene TRBJ1-4; TRBD1 matches 7 bases. From germline, CDR1 is SEHNR and CDR2 FQNEAQ (reference sequence). This CDR3 is 11 amino acids long. J gave up 13 bases and V 4 bases, and 3 bases lay outside the gene matches. The CDR3 DNA is TGTGCCAGCAGCTCAGGGGGACGACTGTTTTTT. Translation gives CASSSGGRLFF.

The V and J genes are TRBV13 and TRBJ1-1, with 8 bases lining up with TRBD1. V lost 4 bases, J lost 1 base, and 5 bases stayed unmatched. This CDR3 has 15 amino acids. Germline loops: CDR1 PRHDT, CDR2 FYEKMQ (reference sequence). The CDR3 loop reads CASSSDDRGNTEAFF. CDR3 sequence (DNA): TGTGCCAGCAGCTCGGACGACAGGGGGAACACTGAAGCTTTCTTT.

This chain connects TRBV6-5 to TRBJ1-1; D remains unclear. The CDR3 covers 13 residues. V was trimmed by 4 bases and J by 4 bases, leaving 10 bases between them. Per the germline V gene, CDR1 is MNHEY and CDR2 is SVGAGI. The CDR3 is CASSSLLGTEAFF. Here the CDR3 DNA reads TGTGCCAGCAGTTCCCTTCTAGGCACTGAAGCTTTCTTT.

V is TRBV29-1 and J is TRBJ2-7, with 9 bases matching TRBD1. The CDR3 has 12 residues. From germline, CDR1 is SQVTM and CDR2 ANQGSEA. V trimming: 4 bases; J trimming: 2 bases; junction bases outside the gene matches: 0. CDR3 residues: CSVGQGAYEQYF. CDR3 nucleotides: TGCAGCGTTGGACAGGGGGCCTACGAGCAGTACTTC.

The V gene is TRBV29-1, the J gene TRBJ1-1; TRBD1 agrees at 7 bases. The germline V gene has CDR1 SQVTM and CDR2 ANQGSEA. J lost 5 bases, V lost 5 bases, and 5 bases had no gene match. The CDR3 extends over 12 amino acids. The CDR3 sequence is CSVKTGWTEAFF. The CDR3 coding sequence is TGCAGCGTTAAGACAGGGTGGACTGAAGCTTTCTTT. The whole variable domain, filled in from reference TRBV29-1 and TRBJ1-1, reads SAVISQKPSRDICQRGTSLTIQCQVDSQVTMMFWYRQQPGQSLTLIATANQGSEATYESGFVIDKFPISRPNLTFSTLTVSNMSPEDSSIYLCSVKTGWTEAFFGQGTRLTVV.